A single TCR beta chain is shown here with its context. These data belong to a study of blood T cell repertoires in COVID-19. Study-level information: The origin of the acute and convalescent COVID-19 samples was the United States, Italy and Spain. Sample material is recorded as cDNA or gDNA derived from T cells, B-cell-depleted T cells, or PBMCs.

Deletions cut 2 bases from V and 2 bases from J, with 8 bases between. This CDR3 spans 14 amino acids. Germline V gene data show CDR1 as LNHDA and CDR2 as SQIVND (reference sequence). Methods used by the authors: Estimation of nucleated cell counts was performed using reference gene primer amplification. The method was immunoSEQ multiplex PCR; TCRdb's version includes in-frame clones alone and lacks a portion of them. The DNA gave D and trimming, while V, J and clone size come from that table. Of around 300,000 clones listed, 75% to 90% were seen once; the top ten hold approximately 2.2%. Sample: peripheral blood. The receptor's source is a man aged 50 to 60 with acute or convalescent COVID-19. The chain employs TRBV19 and TRBJ2-3; tentative D call: TRBD1 (5 bases). This chain's CDR3 is CASSIPTATDTQYF. As DNA, the CDR3 is TGTGCCAGTAGTATACCGACAGCCACAGATACGCAGTATTTT.